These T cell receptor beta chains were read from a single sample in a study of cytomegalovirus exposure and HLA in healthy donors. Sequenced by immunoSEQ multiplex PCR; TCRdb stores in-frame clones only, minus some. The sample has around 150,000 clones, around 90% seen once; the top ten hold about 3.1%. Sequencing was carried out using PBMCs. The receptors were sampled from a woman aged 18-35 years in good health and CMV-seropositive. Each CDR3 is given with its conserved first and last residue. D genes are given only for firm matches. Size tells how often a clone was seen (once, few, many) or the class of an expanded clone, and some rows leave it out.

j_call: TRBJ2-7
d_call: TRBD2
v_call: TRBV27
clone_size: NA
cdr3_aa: CASSPIPGLAGYEQYF
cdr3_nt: TGTGCCAGCAGTCCGATACCGGGACTAGCTGGCTACGAGCAGTACTTC

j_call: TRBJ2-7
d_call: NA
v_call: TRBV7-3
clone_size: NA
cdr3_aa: CASSLTGDTSYEQYF
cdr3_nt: TGTGCCAGCAGCTTAACAGGCGACACCTCCTACGAGCAGTACTTC

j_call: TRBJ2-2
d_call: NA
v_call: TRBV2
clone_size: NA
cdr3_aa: CASSEAGVPGELFF
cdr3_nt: TGTGCCAGCAGTGAAGCGGGAGTACCCGGGGAGCTGTTTTTT

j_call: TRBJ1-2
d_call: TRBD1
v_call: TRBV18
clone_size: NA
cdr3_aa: CASSQPGQGSYGYTF
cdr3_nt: TGTGCCAGCTCACAACCGGGACAGGGAAGCTATGGCTACACCTTC

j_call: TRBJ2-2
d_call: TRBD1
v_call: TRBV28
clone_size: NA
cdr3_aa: CASSAPGQSYTGELFF
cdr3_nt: TGTGCCAGCAGTGCCCCGGGACAGTCTTACACCGGGGAGCTGTTTTTT

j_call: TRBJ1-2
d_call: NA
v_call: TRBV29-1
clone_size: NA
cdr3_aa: CSVVGVDYGYTF
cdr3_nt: TGCAGCGTTGTCGGGGTAGACTATGGCTACACCTTC

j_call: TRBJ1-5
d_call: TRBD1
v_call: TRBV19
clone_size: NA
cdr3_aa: CASSISLGTGNQPQHF
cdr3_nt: TGTGCCAGTAGTATCTCATTGGGGACAGGCAATCAGCCCCAGCATTTT

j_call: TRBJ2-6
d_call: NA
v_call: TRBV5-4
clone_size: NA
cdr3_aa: CASSLAGGAVGANVLTF
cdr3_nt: TGTGCCAGCAGCTTGGCTGGTGGGGCCGTTGGGGCCAACGTCCTGACTTTC

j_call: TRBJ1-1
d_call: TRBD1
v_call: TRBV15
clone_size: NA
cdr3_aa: CATSSRRDRNTEAFF
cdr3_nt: TGTGCCACCAGCAGCCGCCGGGACAGGAACACTGAAGCTTTCTTT

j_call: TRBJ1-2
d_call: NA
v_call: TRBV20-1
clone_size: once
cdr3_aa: CSARGGMGYTF
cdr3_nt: TGCAGTGCTAGAGGAGGGATGGGATACACCTTC

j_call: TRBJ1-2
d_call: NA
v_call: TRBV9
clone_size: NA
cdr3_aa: CASSVGSYGYTF
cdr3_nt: TGTGCCAGCAGCGTAGGTAGTTATGGCTACACCTTC

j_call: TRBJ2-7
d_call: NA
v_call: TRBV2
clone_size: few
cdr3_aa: CASSSPGYEQYF
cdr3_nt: TGTGCCAGCAGTAGCCCAGGATACGAGCAGTACTTC

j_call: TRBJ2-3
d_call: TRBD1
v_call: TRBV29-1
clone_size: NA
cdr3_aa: CSVSGQVDTQYF
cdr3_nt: TGCAGCGTTTCGGGACAGGTGGATACGCAGTATTTT

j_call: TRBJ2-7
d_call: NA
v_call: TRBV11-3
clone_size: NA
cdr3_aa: CASSSSSGYEQYF
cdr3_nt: TGTGCCAGCAGCTCCTCCTCCGGGTACGAGCAGTACTTC

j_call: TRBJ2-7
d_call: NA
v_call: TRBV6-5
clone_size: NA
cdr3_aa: CASSTTDPYEQYF
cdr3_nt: TGTGCCAGCAGTACGACAGACCCCTACGAGCAGTACTTC

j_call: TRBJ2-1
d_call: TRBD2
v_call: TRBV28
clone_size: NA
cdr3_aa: CASGVLAGDNEQFF
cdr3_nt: TGTGCCAGCGGAGTCCTAGCGGGGGACAATGAGCAGTTCTTC

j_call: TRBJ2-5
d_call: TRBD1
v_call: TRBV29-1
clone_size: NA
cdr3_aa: CSVAGDRVQETQYF
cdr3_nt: TGCAGCGTTGCAGGGGACAGGGTCCAAGAGACCCAGTACTTC

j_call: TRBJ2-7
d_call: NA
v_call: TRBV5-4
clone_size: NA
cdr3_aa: CASSQPGFTSYEQYF
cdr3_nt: TGTGCCAGCAGCCAACCGGGTTTCACGTCCTACGAGCAGTACTTC

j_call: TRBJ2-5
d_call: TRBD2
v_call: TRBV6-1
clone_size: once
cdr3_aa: CASSPLAGGRETQYF
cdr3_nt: TGTGCCAGCAGCCCCTTAGCGGGAGGCCGAGAGACCCAGTACTTC

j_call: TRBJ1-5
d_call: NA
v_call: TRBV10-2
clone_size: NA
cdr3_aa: CASSEPHEDIRNQPQHF
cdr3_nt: TGCGCCAGCAGTGAGCCTCACGAAGACATTCGCAATCAGCCCCAGCATTTT

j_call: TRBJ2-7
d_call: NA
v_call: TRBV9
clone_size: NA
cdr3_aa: CASSVLGATEQYF
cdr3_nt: TGTGCCAGCAGCGTATTGGGCGCCACAGAGCAGTACTTC

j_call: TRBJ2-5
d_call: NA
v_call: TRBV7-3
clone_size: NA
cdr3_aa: CASSLKGQETQYF
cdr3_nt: TGTGCCAGCAGCTTAAAGGGGCAAGAGACCCAGTACTTC

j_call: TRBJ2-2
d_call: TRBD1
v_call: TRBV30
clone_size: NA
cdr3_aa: CAWNHHPGQGTGELFF
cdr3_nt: TGTGCCTGGAATCACCACCCGGGACAGGGCACCGGGGAGCTGTTTTTT

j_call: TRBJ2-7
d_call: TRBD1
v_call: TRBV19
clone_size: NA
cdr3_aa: CASSITGARGEQYF
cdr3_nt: TGTGCCAGTAGTATCACAGGGGCCCGTGGGGAGCAGTACTTC

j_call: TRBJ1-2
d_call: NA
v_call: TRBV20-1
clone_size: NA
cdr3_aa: CSASYRGGYTF
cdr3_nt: TGCAGTGCTAGCTACCGGGGGGGGTACACCTTC

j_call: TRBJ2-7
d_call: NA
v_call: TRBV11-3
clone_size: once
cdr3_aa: CASSLADPYEQYF
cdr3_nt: TGTGCCAGCAGCTTAGCAGATCCCTACGAGCAGTACTTC

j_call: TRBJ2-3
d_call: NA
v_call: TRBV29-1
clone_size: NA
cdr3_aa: CSVEDGSTDTQYF
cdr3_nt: TGCAGCGTTGAAGACGGGAGTACAGATACGCAGTATTTT

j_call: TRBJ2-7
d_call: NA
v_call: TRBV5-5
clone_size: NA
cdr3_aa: CASSRGQFTYEQYF
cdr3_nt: TGTGCCAGCAGTCGCGGACAGTTCACCTACGAGCAGTACTTC

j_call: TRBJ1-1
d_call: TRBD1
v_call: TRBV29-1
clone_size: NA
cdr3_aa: CSAIRDRVNTEAFF
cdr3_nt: TGCAGCGCTATAAGGGACAGGGTGAACACTGAAGCTTTCTTT

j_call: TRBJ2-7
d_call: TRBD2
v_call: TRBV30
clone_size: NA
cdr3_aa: CAWSGLAGKITYEQYF
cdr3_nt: TGTGCCTGGAGTGGACTAGCGGGAAAAATTACCTACGAGCAGTACTTC

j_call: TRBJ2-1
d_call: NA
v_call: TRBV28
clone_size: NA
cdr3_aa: CASSWGVVNTGYNEQFF
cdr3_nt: TGTGCCAGCAGTTGGGGTGTAGTGAATACAGGATACAATGAGCAGTTCTTC

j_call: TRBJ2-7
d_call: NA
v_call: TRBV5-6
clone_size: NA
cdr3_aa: CASSFGQGFEQYF
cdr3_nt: TGTGCCAGCAGCTTTGGCCAGGGGTTCGAGCAGTACTTC

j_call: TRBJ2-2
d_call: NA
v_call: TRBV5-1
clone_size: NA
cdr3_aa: CASRTSPTNTGELFF
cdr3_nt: TGCGCCAGCAGGACTAGTCCTACGAACACCGGGGAGCTGTTTTTT